Detailed here is one T cell receptor beta chain. Its antigen is as yet unknown. The immunoSEQ assay was version 4, run in survey mode. Assay used: immunoSEQ multiplex PCR; TCRdb lists only in-frame clones, some missing. Here the sample spans approximately 30,000 clones, roughly 82% being singletons. The stimulus was lysate of CMV-infected fibroblasts, 8.5 to 10 ug/mL. CD40L/CD69 double-negative CD45RO-high memory CD4+ T cells were collected. The data belong to a study of persistence of HIV-infected CD4 T cells. Study-wide background: Donors were ART-treated; their CMV- and Gag-responding CD4+ T cells were isolated.

Germline-derived CDR1 and CDR2 are SGHTA and FQGTGA. There are 17 residues in the CDR3. The germline V and J ends were trimmed by 0 bases and 0 bases, with 13 bases remaining between them. The specimen comprised CD4+ T cells sorted from PBMCs after roughly 20-hour stimulation, sampled from a patient who received antiretroviral therapy. This rearrangement joins TRBV7-3 to TRBJ2-3; weak D call: TRBD2 (6 bases). The source of this sequence is an adult man with HIV who was CMV-seropositive. CDR3 in amino acids: CASSLTDYRLSTDTQYF. Here the CDR3 DNA reads TGTGCCAGCAGCTTAACGGACTACCGCCTTAGCACAGATACGCAGTATTTT.